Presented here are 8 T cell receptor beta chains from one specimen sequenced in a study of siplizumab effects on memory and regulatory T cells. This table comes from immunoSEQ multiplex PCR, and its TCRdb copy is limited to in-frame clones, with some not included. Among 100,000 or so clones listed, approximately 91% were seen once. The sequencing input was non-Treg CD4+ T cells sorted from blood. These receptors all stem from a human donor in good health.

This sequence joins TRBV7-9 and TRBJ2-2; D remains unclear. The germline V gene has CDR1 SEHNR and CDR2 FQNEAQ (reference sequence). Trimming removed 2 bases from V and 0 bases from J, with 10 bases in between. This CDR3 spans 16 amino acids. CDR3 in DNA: TGTGCCAGCAGCTTAAAAAGGATCGCGAACACCGGGGAGCTGTTTTTT. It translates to CASSLKRIANTGELFF.

Written as DNA, the CDR3 is TGTGCCAGCAGCTTAAAAGGGAAGGGAGGGGCCCACCAGCATTTT. Translating gives CASSLKGKGGAHQHF. The V call is TRBV7-3, the J call TRBJ1-5, with a tentative D call TRBD1 (5 bases). The V gene's germline CDR1 is SGHTA and CDR2 FQGTGA. The CDR3 totals 15 residues. With 1 base removed from V and 12 bases from J, the gap between germline ends came to 19 bases.

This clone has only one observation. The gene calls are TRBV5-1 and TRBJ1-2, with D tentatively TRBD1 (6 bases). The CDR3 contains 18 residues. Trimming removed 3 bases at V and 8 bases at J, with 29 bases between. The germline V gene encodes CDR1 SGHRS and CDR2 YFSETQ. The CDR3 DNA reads TGCGCCAGCAGCTCCGGTCAGCTTGAGACAGGACCTACCCGGGGCTACACCTTC. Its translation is CASSSGQLETGPTRGYTF.

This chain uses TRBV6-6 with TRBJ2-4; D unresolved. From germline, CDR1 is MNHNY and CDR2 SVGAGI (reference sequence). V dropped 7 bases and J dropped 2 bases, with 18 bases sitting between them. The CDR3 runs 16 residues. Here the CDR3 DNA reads TGTGCCAGCACCCTCGATCGGGTGTTCACCAAAAACATTCAGTACTTC. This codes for CASTLDRVFTKNIQYF.

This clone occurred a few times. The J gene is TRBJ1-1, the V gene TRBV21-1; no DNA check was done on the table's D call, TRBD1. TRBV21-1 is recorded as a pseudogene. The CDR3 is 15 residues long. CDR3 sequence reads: CASSKVKGARTEAFF. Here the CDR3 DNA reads TGTGCCAGCAGCAAAGTAAAGGGGGCGCGCACTGAAGCTTTCTTT.

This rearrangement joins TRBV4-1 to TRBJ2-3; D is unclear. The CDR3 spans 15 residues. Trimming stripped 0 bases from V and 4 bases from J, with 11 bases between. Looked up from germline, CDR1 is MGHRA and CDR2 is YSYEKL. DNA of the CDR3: TGCGCCAGCAGCCAAGAGCCAACTAAGGCAGATACGCAGTATTTT. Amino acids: CASSQEPTKADTQYF.

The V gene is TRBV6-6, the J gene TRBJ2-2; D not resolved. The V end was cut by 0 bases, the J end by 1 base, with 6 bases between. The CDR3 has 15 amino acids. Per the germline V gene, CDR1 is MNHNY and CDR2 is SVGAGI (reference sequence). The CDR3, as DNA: TGTGCCAGCAGTTACTCGGCTTTGAACACCGGGGAGCTGTTTTTT. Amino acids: CASSYSALNTGELFF.

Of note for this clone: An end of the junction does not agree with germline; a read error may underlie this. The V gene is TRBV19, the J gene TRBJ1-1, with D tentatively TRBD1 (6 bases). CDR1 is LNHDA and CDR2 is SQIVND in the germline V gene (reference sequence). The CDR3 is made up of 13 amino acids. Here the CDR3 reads CASTIARGAEAFF. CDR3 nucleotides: TGTGCCAGTACTATAGCCAGGGGAGCTGAAGCTTTCTTT.